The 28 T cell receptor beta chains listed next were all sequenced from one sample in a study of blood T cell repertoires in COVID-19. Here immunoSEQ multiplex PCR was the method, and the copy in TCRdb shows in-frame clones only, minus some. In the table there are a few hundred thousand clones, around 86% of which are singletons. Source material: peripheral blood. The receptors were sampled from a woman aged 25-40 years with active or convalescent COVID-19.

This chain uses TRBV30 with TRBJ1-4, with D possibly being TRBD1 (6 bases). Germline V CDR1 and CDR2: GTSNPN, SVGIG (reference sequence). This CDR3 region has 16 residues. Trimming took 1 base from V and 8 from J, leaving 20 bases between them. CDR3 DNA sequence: TGTGCCTGGAGTGGCCCCCACAGGGTTGGCGAGGAAAAACTGTTTTTT. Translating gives CAWSGPHRVGEEKLFF.

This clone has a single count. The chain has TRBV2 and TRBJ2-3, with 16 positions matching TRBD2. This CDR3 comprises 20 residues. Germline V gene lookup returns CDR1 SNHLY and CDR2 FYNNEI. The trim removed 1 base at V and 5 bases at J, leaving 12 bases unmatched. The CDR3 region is CASSEGRPGTSGGAQDTQYF. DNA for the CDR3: TGTGCCAGCAGTGAAGGGCGTCCCGGGACTAGCGGGGGGGCCCAAGATACGCAGTATTTT.

CDR3 region: CASSKASRRTGNYGYTF. DNA for the CDR3: TGTGCCAGCAGCAAAGCGAGTCGGCGGACAGGGAACTATGGCTACACCTTC. This chain links TRBV21-1 with TRBJ1-2; the DNA was not compared with TRBD1, the D call given in the table. TRBV21-1 is a documented pseudogene. The CDR3 loop spans 17 amino acids.

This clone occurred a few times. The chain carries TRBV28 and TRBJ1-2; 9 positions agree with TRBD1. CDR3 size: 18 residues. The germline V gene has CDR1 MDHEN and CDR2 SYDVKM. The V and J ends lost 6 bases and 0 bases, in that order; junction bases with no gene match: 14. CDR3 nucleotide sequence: TGTGCCAGCAGCCTCAACTCCCAACAGGGGGCGACTAACTATGGCTACACCTTC. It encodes CASSLNSQQGATNYGYTF.

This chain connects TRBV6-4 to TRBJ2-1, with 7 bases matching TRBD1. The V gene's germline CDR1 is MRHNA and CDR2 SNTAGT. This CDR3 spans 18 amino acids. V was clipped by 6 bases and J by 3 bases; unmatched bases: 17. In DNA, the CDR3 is TGTGCCAGCAGCCAACGGGGTGGTACGGGACAGCTCTACAATGAGCAGTTCTTC. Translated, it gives CASSQRGGTGQLYNEQFF.

CDR3 in amino acids: CASSYRRGTQETQYF. CDR3 DNA: TGTGCCAGCAGCTACCGTCGGGGAACCCAAGAGACCCAGTACTTC. The J gene is TRBJ2-5, the V gene TRBV7-9, with TRBD2 as a possible D gene (5 bases). V was cut by 4 bases and J by 1 base, with 13 bases left in between. CDR3 size: 15 residues. Germline lookup yields CDR1 SEHNR and CDR2 FQNEAQ (reference sequence).

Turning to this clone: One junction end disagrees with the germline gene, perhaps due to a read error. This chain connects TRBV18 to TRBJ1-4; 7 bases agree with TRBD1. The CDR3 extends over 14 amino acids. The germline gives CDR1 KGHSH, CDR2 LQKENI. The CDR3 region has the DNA TGTGCCAGCTCCCCCGACAGGGCTAAGGAAAAACTGTTTTTT. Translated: CASSPDRAKEKLFF.

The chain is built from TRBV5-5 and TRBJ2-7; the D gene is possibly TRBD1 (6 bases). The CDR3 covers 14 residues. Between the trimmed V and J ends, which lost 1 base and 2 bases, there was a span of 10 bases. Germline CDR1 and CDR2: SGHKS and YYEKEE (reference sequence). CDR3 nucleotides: TGTGCCAGCAGCTTGCGGGACATCGCCTACGAGCAGTACTTC. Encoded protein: CASSLRDIAYEQYF.

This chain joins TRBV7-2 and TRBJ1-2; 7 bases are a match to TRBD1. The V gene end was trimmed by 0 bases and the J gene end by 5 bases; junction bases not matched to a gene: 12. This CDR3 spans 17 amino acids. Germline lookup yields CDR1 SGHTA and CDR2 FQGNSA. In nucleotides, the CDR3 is TGTGCCAGCAGCTTAGCCCTACTAAGACAGGGACCTTATGGCTACACCTTC. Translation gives CASSLALLRQGPYGYTF.

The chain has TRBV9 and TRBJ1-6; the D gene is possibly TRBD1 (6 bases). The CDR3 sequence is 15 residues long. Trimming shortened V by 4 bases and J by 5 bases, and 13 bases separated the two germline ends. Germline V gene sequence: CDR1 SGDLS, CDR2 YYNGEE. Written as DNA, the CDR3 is TGTGCCAGCAGCTCCGGGACATCGGATAATTCACCCCTCCACTTT. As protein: CASSSGTSDNSPLHF.

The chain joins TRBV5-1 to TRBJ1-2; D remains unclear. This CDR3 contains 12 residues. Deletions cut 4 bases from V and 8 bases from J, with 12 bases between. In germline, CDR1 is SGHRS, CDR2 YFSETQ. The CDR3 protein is CASSPYSHGYTF. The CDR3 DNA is TGCGCCAGCAGCCCATACAGCCACGGCTACACCTTC. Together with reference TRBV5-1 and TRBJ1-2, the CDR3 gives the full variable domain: KAGVTQTPRYLIKTRGQQVTLSCSPISGHRSVSWYQQTPGQGLQFLFEYFSETQRNKGNFPGRFSGRQFSNSRSEMNVSTLELGDSALYLCASSPYSHGYTFGSGTRLTVV.

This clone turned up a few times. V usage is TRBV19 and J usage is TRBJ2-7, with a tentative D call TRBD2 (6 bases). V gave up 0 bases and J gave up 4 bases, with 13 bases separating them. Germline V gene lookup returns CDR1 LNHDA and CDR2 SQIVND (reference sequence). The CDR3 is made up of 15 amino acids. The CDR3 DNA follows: TGTGCCAGTAGTATAGATGGGACTCCCCATTACGAGCAGTACTTC. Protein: CASSIDGTPHYEQYF.

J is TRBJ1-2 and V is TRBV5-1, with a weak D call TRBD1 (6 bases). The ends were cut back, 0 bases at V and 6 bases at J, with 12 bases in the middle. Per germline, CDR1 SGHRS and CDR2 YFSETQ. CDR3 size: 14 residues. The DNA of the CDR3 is TGCGCCAGCAGCTTGGAAGACAGGAATAATGGCTACACCTTC. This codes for CASSLEDRNNGYTF.

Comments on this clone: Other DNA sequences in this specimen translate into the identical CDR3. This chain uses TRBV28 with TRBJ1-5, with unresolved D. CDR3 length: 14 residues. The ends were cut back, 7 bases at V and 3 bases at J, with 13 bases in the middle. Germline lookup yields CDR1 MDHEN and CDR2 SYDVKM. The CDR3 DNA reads TGTGCCAGCACCCCTGGCGGGCCCAATCAGCCCCAGCATTTT. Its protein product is CASTPGGPNQPQHF.

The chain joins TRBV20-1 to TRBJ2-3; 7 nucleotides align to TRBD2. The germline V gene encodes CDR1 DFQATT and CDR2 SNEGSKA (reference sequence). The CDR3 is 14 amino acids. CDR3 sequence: CSARGRGFTDTQYF. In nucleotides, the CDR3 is TGCAGCGCTCGTGGGCGGGGGTTCACAGATACGCAGTATTTT.

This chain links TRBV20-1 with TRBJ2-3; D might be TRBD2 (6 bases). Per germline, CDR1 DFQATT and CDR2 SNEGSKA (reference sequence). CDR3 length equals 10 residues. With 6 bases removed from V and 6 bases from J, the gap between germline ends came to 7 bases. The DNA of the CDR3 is TGCAGTGCGCTAGCGGATACGCAGTATTTT. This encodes CSALADTQYF.

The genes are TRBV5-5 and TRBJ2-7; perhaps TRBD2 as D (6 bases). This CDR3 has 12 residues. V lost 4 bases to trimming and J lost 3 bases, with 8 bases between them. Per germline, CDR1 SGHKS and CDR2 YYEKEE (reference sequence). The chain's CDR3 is CASSVGLYEQYF. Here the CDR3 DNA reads TGTGCCAGCAGCGTGGGACTCTACGAGCAGTACTTC. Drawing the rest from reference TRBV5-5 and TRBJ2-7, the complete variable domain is DAGVTQSPTHLIKTRGQQVTLRCSPISGHKSVSWYQQVLGQGPQFIFQYYEKEERGRGNFPDRFSARQFPNYSSELNVNALLLGDSALYLCASSVGLYEQYFGPGTRLTVT.

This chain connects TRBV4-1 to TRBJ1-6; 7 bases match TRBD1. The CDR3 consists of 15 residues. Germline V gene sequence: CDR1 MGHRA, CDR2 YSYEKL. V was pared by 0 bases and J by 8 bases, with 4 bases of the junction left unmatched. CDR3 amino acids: CASSQDSRGYSPLHF. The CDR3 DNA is TGCGCCAGCAGCCAAGATAGCAGGGGGTATTCACCCCTCCACTTT.

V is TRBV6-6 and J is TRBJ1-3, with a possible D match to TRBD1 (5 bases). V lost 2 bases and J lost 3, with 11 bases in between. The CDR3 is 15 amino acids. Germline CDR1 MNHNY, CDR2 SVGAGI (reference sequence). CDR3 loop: CASSYGGSGGNTIYF. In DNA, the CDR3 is TGTGCCAGCAGTTACGGGGGGAGCGGTGGAAACACCATATATTTT.

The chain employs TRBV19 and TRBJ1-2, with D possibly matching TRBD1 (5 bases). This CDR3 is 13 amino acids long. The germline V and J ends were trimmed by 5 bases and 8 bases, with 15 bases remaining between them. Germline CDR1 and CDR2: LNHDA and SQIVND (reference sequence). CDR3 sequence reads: CASSSQNTGGYTF. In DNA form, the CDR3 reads TGTGCCAGTAGTTCCCAAAATACAGGAGGCTACACCTTC.

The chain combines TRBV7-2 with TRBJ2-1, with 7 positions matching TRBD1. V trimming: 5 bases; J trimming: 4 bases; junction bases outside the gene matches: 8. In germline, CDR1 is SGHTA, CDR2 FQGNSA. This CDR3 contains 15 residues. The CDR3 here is CASSQGDTTYNEQFF. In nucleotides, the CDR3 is TGTGCCAGCAGCCAGGGGGACACTACGTACAATGAGCAGTTCTTC.

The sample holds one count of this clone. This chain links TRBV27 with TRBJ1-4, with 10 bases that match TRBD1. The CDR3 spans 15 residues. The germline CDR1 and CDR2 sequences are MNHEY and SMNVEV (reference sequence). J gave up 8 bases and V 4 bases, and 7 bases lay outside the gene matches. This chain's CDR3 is CASSSPGQGKEKLFF. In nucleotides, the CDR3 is TGTGCCAGCAGTTCCCCGGGACAGGGGAAGGAAAAACTGTTTTTT.

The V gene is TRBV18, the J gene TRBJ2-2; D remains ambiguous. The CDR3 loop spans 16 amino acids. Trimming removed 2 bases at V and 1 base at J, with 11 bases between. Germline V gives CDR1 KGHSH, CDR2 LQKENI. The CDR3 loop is CASSPYSSGNTGELFF. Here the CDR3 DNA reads TGTGCCAGCTCACCATACAGCTCAGGGAACACCGGGGAGCTGTTTTTT.

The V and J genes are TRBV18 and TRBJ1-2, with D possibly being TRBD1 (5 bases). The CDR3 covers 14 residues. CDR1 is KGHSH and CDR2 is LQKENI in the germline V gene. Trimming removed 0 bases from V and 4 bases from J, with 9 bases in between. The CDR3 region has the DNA TGTGCCAGCTCACCACCGCTGACAGTCTATGGCTACACCTTC. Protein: CASSPPLTVYGYTF.

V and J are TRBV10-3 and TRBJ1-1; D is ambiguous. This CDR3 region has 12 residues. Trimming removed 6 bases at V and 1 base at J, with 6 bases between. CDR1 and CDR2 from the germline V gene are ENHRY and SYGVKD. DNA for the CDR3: TGTGCCATCAGCTGGCAGAACACTGAAGCTTTCTTT. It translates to CAISWQNTEAFF.

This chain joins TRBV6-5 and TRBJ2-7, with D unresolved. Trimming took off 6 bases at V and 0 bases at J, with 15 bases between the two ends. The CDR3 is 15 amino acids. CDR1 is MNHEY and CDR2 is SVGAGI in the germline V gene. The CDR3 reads CASSPTKSRSYEQYF. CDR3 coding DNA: TGTGCCAGCAGCCCCACGAAGTCGCGCTCCTACGAGCAGTACTTC.

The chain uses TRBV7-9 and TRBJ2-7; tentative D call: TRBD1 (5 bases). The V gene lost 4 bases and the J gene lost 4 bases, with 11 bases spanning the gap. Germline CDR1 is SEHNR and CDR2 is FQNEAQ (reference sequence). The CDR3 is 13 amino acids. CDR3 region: CASSWGRVYEQYF. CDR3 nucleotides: TGTGCCAGCAGCTGGGGCAGGGTTTACGAGCAGTACTTC.

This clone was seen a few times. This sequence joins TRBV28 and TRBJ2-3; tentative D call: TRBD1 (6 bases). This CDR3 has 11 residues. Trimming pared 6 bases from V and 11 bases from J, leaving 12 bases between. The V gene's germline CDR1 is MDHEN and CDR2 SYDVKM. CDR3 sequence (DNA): TGTGCCAGCAGCCGAGGGACACAGCAGTATTTT. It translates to CASSRGTQQYF. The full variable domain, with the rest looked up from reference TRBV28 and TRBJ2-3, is DVKVTQSSRYLVKRTGEKVFLECVQDMDHENMFWYRQDPGLGLRLIYFSYDVKMKEKGDIPEGYSVSREKKERFSLILESASTNQTSMYLCASSRGTQQYFGPGTRLTVL.